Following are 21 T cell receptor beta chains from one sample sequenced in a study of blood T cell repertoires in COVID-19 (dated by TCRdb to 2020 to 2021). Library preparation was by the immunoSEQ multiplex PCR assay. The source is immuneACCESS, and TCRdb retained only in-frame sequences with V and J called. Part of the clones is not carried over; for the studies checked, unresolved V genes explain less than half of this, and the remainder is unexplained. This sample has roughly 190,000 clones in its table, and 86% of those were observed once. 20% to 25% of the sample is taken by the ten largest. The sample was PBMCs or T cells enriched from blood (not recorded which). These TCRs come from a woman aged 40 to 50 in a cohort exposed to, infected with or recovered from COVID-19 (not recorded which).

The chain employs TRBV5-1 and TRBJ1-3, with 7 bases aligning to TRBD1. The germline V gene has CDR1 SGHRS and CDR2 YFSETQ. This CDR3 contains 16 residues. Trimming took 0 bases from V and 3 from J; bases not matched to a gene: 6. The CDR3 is CASSLGRGLVGNTIYF. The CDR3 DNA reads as TGCGCCAGCAGCTTGGGAAGGGGGCTGGTTGGAAACACCATATATTTT.

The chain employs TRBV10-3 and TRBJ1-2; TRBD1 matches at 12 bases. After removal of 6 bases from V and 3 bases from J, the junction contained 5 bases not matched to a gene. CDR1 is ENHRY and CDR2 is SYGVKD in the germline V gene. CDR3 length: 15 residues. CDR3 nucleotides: TGTGCCATCAGGGGAGGGACAGGGGGCGACTATGGCTACACCTTC. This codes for CAIRGGTGGDYGYTF.

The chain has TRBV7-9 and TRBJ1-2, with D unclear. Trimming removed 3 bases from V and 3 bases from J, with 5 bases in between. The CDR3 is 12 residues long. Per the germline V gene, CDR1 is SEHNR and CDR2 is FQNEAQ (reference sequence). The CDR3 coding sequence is TGTGCCAGCAGCTTCGGGGACTATGGCTACACCTTC. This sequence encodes CASSFGDYGYTF.

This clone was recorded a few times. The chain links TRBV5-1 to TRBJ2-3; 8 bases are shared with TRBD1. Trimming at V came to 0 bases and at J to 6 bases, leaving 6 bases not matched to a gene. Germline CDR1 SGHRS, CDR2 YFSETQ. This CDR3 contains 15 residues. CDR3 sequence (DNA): TGCGCCAGCAGCTTGGACAGACAGGGGTCGGATACGCAGTATTTT. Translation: CASSLDRQGSDTQYF. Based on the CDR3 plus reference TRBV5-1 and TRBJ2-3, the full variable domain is KAGVTQTPRYLIKTRGQQVTLSCSPISGHRSVSWYQQTPGQGLQFLFEYFSETQRNKGNFPGRFSGRQFSNSRSEMNVSTLELGDSALYLCASSLDRQGSDTQYFGPGTRLTVL.

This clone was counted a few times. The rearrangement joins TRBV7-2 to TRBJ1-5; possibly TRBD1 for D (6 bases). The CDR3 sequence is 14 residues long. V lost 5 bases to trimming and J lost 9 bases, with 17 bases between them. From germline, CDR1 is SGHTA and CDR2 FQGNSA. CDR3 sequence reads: CASSLRDIQGPQHF. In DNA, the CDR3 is TGTGCCAGCAGCCTCCGGGACATCCAGGGGCCCCAGCATTTT. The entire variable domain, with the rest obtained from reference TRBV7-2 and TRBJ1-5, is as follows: GAGVSQSPSNKVTEKGKDVELRCDPISGHTALYWYRQSLGQGLEFLIYFQGNSAPDKSGLPSDRFSAERTGGSVSTLTIQRTQQEDSAVYLCASSLRDIQGPQHFGDGTRLSIL.

CDR3 residues: CASSYTGSYGYTF. CDR3 bases: TGTGCCAGCAGTTACACAGGGTCCTATGGCTACACCTTC. The gene calls are TRBV6-5 and TRBJ1-2; a possible D gene is TRBD1 (6 bases). Germline V gene lookup returns CDR1 MNHEY and CDR2 SVGAGI. The CDR3 length is 13 residues. V dropped 2 bases and J dropped 4 bases, with 8 bases sitting between them.

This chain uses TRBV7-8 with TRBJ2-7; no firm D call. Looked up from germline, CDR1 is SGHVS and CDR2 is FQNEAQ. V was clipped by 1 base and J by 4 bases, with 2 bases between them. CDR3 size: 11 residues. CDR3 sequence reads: CASSLVYEQYF. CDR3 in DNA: TGTGCCAGCAGCTTAGTATACGAGCAGTACTTC.

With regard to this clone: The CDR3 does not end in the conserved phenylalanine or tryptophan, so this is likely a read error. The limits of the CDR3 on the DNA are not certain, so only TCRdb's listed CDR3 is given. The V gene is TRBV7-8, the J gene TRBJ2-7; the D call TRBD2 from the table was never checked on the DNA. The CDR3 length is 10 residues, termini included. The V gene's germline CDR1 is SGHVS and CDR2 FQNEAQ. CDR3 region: CASSYPPRGK.

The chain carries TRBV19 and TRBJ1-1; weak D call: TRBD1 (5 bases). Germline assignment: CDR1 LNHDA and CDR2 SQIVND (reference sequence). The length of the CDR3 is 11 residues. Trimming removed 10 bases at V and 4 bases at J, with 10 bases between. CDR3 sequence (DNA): TGTGCCACTAGGGGAGTCACTGAAGCTTTCTTT. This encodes CATRGVTEAFF.

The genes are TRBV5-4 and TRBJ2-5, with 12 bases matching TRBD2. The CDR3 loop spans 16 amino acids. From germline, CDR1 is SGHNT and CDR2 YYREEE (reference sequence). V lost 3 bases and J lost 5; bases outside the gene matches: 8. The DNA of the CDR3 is TGTGCCAGCAGCTCCACTAGCGGGGGGCGGGGTGAGACCCAGTACTTC. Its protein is CASSSTSGGRGETQYF.

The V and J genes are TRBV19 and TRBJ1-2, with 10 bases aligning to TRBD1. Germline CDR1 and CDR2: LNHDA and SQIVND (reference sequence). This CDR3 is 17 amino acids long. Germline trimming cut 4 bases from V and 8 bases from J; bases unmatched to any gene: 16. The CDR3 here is CASSTDSGTGVRQGYTF. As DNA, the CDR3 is TGTGCCAGTAGTACCGACTCCGGGACAGGGGTCCGCCAAGGCTACACCTTC.

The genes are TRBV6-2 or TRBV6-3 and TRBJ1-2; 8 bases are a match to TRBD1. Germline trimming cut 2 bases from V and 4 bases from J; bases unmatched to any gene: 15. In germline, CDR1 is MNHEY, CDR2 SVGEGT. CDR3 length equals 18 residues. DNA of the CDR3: TGTGCCAGCAGTTACGGAGGACAGGGCCCGGGGATCGGCTATGGCTACACCTTC. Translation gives CASSYGGQGPGIGYGYTF.

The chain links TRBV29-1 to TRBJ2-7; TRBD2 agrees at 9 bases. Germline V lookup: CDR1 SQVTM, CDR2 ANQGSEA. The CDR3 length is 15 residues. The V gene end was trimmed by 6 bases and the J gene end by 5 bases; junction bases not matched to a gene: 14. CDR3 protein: CSVLPDSGSRDEQYF. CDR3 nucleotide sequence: TGCAGCGTCCTCCCCGATAGCGGGAGTCGCGACGAGCAGTACTTC.

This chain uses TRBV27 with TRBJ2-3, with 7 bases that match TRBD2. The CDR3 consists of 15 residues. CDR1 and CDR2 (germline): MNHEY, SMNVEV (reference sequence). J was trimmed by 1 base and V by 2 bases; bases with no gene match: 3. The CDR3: CASSLILAGTDTQYF. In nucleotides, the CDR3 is TGTGCCAGCAGTTTAATTCTAGCGGGCACAGATACGCAGTATTTT.

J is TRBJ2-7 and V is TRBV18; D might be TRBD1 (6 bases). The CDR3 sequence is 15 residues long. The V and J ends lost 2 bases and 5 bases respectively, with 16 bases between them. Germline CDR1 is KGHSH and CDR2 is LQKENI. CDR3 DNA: TGTGCCAGCTCACCATTCCAGGGACATGACCACGAGCAGTACTTC. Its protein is CASSPFQGHDHEQYF.

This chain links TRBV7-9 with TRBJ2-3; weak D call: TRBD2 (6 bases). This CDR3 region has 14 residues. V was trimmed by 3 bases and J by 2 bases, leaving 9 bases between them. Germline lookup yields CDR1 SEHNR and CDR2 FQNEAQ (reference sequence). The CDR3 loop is CASSLGLATDTQYF. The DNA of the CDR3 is TGTGCCAGCAGCTTGGGACTTGCCACAGATACGCAGTATTTT.

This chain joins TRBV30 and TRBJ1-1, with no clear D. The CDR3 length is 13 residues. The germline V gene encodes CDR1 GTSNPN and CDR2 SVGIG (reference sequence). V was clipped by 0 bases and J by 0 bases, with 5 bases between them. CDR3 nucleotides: TGTGCCTGGAGTGTTTCGGTGAACACTGAAGCTTTCTTT. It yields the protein CAWSVSVNTEAFF.

The CDR3 loop reads CASSPRDRGVNTEAFF. The CDR3 DNA sequence: TGTGCCAGCAGCCCCCGGGACAGGGGTGTGAACACTGAAGCTTTCTTT. The rearrangement links TRBV21-1 to TRBJ1-1; the table names TRBD1, a call not compared with the DNA. TRBV21-1 counts as a pseudogene. The CDR3 has 16 residues.

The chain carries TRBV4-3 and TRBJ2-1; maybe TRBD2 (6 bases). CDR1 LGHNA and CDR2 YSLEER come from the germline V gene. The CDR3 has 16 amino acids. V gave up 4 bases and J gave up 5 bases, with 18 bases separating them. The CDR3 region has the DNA TGCGCCAGCAGCCCGCATAGTAGGGGACTCAACAATGAGCAGTTCTTC. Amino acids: CASSPHSRGLNNEQFF.

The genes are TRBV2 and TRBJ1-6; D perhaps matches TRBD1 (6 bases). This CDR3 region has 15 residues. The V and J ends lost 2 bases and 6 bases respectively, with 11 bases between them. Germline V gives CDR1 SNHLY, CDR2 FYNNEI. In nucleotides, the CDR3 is TGTGCCAGCAGTGAAAGGGTCAGGGGTAATTCACCCCTCCACTTT. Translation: CASSERVRGNSPLHF.

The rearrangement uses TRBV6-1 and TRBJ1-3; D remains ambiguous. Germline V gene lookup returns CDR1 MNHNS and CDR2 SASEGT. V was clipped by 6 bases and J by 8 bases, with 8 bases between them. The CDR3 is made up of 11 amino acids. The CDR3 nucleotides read TGTGCCAGCAGAGCTCTAGACACCATATATTTT. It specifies CASRALDTIYF.